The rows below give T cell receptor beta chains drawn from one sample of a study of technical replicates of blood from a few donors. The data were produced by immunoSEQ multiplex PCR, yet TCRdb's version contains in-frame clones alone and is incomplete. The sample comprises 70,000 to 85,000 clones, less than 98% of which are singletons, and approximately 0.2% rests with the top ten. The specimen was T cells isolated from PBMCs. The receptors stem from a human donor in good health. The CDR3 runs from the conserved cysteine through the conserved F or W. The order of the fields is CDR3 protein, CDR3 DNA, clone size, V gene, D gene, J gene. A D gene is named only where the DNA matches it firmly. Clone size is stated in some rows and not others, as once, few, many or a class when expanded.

cdr3_aa: CASSMTGFNQPQHF
cdr3_nt: TGTGCCAGTAGTATGACAGGATTCAATCAGCCCCAGCATTTT
clone_size: .
v_call: TRBV19
d_call: .
j_call: TRBJ1-5

cdr3_aa: CASSPSGDQPQHF
cdr3_nt: TGTGCCAGCTCACCGTCGGGGGATCAGCCCCAGCATTTT
clone_size: .
v_call: TRBV27
d_call: .
j_call: TRBJ1-5

cdr3_aa: CASSLDYPQGEQYF
cdr3_nt: TGTGCCAGCAGCTTAGACTATCCTCAGGGCGAGCAGTACTTC
clone_size: .
v_call: TRBV11-3
d_call: .
j_call: TRBJ2-7

cdr3_aa: CASSLSSGSSYEQYF
cdr3_nt: TGCGCCAGCAGCTTATCTAGCGGGAGTTCCTACGAGCAGTACTTC
clone_size: few
v_call: TRBV5-1
d_call: TRBD2
j_call: TRBJ2-7

cdr3_aa: CASLTEGELFF
cdr3_nt: TGTGCCAGTCTGACAGAAGGGGAGCTGTTTTTT
clone_size: few
v_call: TRBV19
d_call: .
j_call: TRBJ2-2

cdr3_aa: CASSPTGSRVTDTQYF
cdr3_nt: TGTGCCAGCAGCCCGACAGGTTCGAGGGTCACAGATACGCAGTATTTT
clone_size: .
v_call: TRBV13
d_call: .
j_call: TRBJ2-3

cdr3_aa: CASSVSLGQGTMLQPQHF
cdr3_nt: TGTGCCAGCAGTGTATCTTTGGGGCAGGGAACAATGTTGCAGCCCCAGCATTTT
clone_size: .
v_call: TRBV2
d_call: .
j_call: TRBJ1-5

cdr3_aa: CASSLSPGTSGNYEQYF
cdr3_nt: TGCGCCAGCAGCTTGTCGCCCGGGACTAGCGGGAACTACGAGCAGTACTTC
clone_size: .
v_call: TRBV5-1
d_call: TRBD2
j_call: TRBJ2-7

cdr3_aa: CASSLKFQTAIKTDGELFF
cdr3_nt: TGTGCCAGCAGCTTAAAATTTCAGACGGCCATAAAGACAGACGGGGAGCTGTTTTTT
clone_size: once
v_call: TRBV11-2
d_call: .
j_call: TRBJ2-2

cdr3_aa: CATSRDWGEGPYNEQFF
cdr3_nt: TGTGCCACCAGCAGAGATTGGGGGGAGGGACCGTACAATGAGCAGTTCTTC
clone_size: .
v_call: TRBV15
d_call: TRBD2
j_call: TRBJ2-1

cdr3_aa: CASSYSGGTGELFF
cdr3_nt: TGTGCCAGCAGTTACTCGGGGGGCACCGGGGAGCTGTTTTTT
clone_size: .
v_call: TRBV6-5
d_call: .
j_call: TRBJ2-2

cdr3_aa: CASRDSSGQPQHF
cdr3_nt: TGTGCCAGCAGGGACAGCTCGGGGCAGCCCCAGCATTTT
clone_size: .
v_call: TRBV6-1
d_call: .
j_call: TRBJ1-5

cdr3_aa: CASSLEYSNEKLFF
cdr3_nt: TGCGCCAGCAGCTTGGAGTACAGTAATGAAAAACTGTTTTTT
clone_size: .
v_call: TRBV5-1
d_call: .
j_call: TRBJ1-4

cdr3_aa: CASSVSRDRGVYEQYF
cdr3_nt: TGTGCCAGCAGCGTATCTCGGGACAGGGGTGTCTACGAGCAGTACTTC
clone_size: .
v_call: TRBV9
d_call: TRBD1
j_call: TRBJ2-7

cdr3_aa: CASSQPSGSSYNEQFF
cdr3_nt: TGCGCCAGCAGCCAACCTAGCGGGAGCTCCTACAATGAGCAGTTCTTC
clone_size: .
v_call: TRBV4-1
d_call: TRBD2
j_call: TRBJ2-1

cdr3_aa: CASTFHGLAGGNEQFF
cdr3_nt: TGCGCCAGCACCTTCCATGGGCTAGCGGGAGGAAATGAGCAGTTCTTC
clone_size: .
v_call: TRBV4-1
d_call: TRBD2
j_call: TRBJ2-1

cdr3_aa: CASSLNRAGNTGELFF
cdr3_nt: TGCGCCAGCAGCTTAAACAGGGCCGGTAACACCGGGGAGCTGTTTTTT
clone_size: .
v_call: TRBV5-1
d_call: .
j_call: TRBJ2-2

cdr3_aa: CASSPGLAPQETQYF
cdr3_nt: TGTGCCAGCAGCCCGGGACTAGCCCCTCAAGAGACCCAGTACTTC
clone_size: .
v_call: TRBV5-5
d_call: TRBD2
j_call: TRBJ2-5

cdr3_aa: CASSPPQRGAGELFF
cdr3_nt: TGTGCCAGCAGCCCTCCCCAGCGGGGGGCCGGGGAGCTGTTTTTT
clone_size: .
v_call: TRBV9
d_call: TRBD2
j_call: TRBJ2-2

cdr3_aa: CASSGLDSSTDTQYF
cdr3_nt: TGCGCCAGCAGTGGCCTCGACAGCAGCACAGATACGCAGTATTTT
clone_size: .
v_call: TRBV10-1
d_call: .
j_call: TRBJ2-3

cdr3_aa: CASSLIVTGDLYGYTF
cdr3_nt: TGTGCCAGCAGCTTAATCGTGACAGGGGATCTGTATGGCTACACCTTC
clone_size: .
v_call: TRBV7-9
d_call: TRBD1
j_call: TRBJ1-2

cdr3_aa: CASSQGQLTNNEQFF
cdr3_nt: TGTGCCAGCAGCCAAGGACAGCTAACAAACAATGAGCAGTTCTTC
clone_size: .
v_call: TRBV9
d_call: .
j_call: TRBJ2-1

cdr3_aa: CASSSQGTPNEKLFF
cdr3_nt: TGTGCCAGCAGCTCGCAGGGGACACCCAATGAAAAACTGTTTTTT
clone_size: .
v_call: TRBV5-8
d_call: .
j_call: TRBJ1-4

cdr3_aa: CASSHYRDRGTGELFF
cdr3_nt: TGTGCCAGCAGCCACTACAGGGACCGGGGCACCGGGGAGCTGTTTTTT
clone_size: once
v_call: TRBV7-3
d_call: .
j_call: TRBJ2-2

cdr3_aa: CAGCRGSEKLFF
cdr3_nt: TGTGCCGGCTGCCGGGGTTCTGAAAAACTGTTTTTT
clone_size: .
v_call: TRBV2
d_call: .
j_call: TRBJ1-4

cdr3_aa: CASSYSRTGRNTIYF
cdr3_nt: TGTGCCAGCAGTTACAGCCGGACAGGGCGAAACACCATATATTTT
clone_size: once
v_call: TRBV6-5
d_call: TRBD1
j_call: TRBJ1-3

cdr3_aa: CASSFGLQYEQYF
cdr3_nt: TGTGCCAGCAGCTTCGGACTCCAATACGAGCAGTACTTC
clone_size: .
v_call: TRBV7-9
d_call: .
j_call: TRBJ2-7

cdr3_aa: CASSLDPGTTEQYF
cdr3_nt: TGCGCCAGCAGCTTGGATCCGGGAACCACCGAGCAGTACTTC
clone_size: .
v_call: TRBV5-1
d_call: .
j_call: TRBJ2-7